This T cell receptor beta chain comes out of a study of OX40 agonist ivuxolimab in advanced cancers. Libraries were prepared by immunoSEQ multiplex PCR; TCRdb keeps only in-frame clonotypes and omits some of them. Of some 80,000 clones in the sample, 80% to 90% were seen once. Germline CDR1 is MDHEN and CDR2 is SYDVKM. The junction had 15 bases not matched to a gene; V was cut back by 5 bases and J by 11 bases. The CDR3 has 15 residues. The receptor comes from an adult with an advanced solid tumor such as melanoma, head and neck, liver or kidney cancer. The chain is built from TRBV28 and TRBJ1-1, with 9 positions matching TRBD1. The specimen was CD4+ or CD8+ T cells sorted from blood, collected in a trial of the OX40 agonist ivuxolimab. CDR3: CASSPALGTGWGAFF. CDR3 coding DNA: TGTGCCAGCAGTCCCGCCCTGGGGACAGGGTGGGGGGCTTTCTTT.